Presented here are 12 T cell receptor beta chains from one specimen sequenced in a study of cytomegalovirus exposure and HLA in healthy donors. The study ran its PCR with 60 Vbeta and 13 Jbeta primers. The method was immunoSEQ multiplex PCR; TCRdb's version includes in-frame clones alone and lacks a portion of them. Among hundreds of thousands of clones listed, 70% to 80% were seen once. Sequencing was done on a sample of PBMCs. These receptors were taken from a male donor in good health and CMV-seronegative.

The rearrangement links TRBV28 to TRBJ1-1, with D uncertain. Germline V gene lookup returns CDR1 MDHEN and CDR2 SYDVKM. The CDR3 runs to 16 residues. The germline V and J ends were trimmed by 4 bases and 0 bases, with 15 bases remaining between them. CDR3 sequence reads: CASSSYGPKMNTEAFF. The CDR3 region has the DNA TGTGCCAGCAGTTCTTATGGGCCTAAAATGAACACTGAAGCTTTCTTT. The variable domain in full, with the rest retrieved from reference TRBV28 and TRBJ1-1, is DVKVTQSSRYLVKRTGEKVFLECVQDMDHENMFWYRQDPGLGLRLIYFSYDVKMKEKGDIPEGYSVSREKKERFSLILESASTNQTSMYLCASSSYGPKMNTEAFFGQGTRLTVV.

The J gene is TRBJ2-7, the V gene TRBV5-4; 8 bases fit TRBD1. Germline CDR1 reads SGHNT; CDR2 reads YYREEE (reference sequence). Trimming removed 4 bases from V and 6 bases from J; junction bases left unmatched: 9. The CDR3 length is 14 residues. This CDR3 is CASSSPGQGVEQYF. The CDR3 bases are TGTGCCAGCAGCAGCCCCGGACAGGGCGTCGAGCAGTACTTC.

The CDR3 region is CASTHRGGNTDTQYF. The CDR3, as DNA: TGCGCCAGCACCCATCGGGGCGGGAACACAGATACGCAGTATTTT. V is TRBV5-1 and J is TRBJ2-3; maybe TRBD2 (6 bases). Germline V gene lookup returns CDR1 SGHRS and CDR2 YFSETQ. This CDR3 contains 15 residues. V gave up 6 bases and J gave up 2 bases, with 16 bases separating them.

This chain links TRBV7-6 with TRBJ2-1; 14 bases match TRBD2. Germline-derived CDR1 and CDR2 are SGHVS and FNYEAQ. J was trimmed by 4 bases and V by 3 bases; bases with no gene match: 5. The CDR3 covers 17 residues. The CDR3 DNA is TGTGCCAGCAGCTTCTCCGGGACTAGCGGGGGTTACAATGAGCAGTTCTTC. Amino acids: CASSFSGTSGGYNEQFF.

The chain joins TRBV7-9 to TRBJ1-1; the D gene is possibly TRBD1 (5 bases). The CDR3 consists of 14 residues. V was cut by 5 bases and J by 1 base, with 11 bases left in between. Germline loops: CDR1 SEHNR, CDR2 FQNEAQ (reference sequence). CDR3 bases: TGTGCCAGCAGCGCTAGGGGCCAGAACACTGAAGCTTTCTTT. Its translation: CASSARGQNTEAFF.

The genes are TRBV30 and TRBJ1-4; a weak D match, TRBD1 (6 bases). Trimming stripped 2 bases from V and 4 bases from J, with 11 bases between. Germline CDR1 reads GTSNPN; CDR2 reads SVGIG (reference sequence). CDR3 size: 14 residues. CDR3 nucleotides: TGTGCCTGGAGTCGACAGGTTCTTAATGAAAAACTGTTTTTT. This translates into CAWSRQVLNEKLFF. Filled out from reference TRBV30 and TRBJ1-4, the complete variable domain reads SQTIHQWPATLVQPVGSPLSLECTVEGTSNPNLYWYRQAAGRGLQLLFYSVGIGQISSEVPQNLSASRPQDRQFILSSKKLLLSDSGFYLCAWSRQVLNEKLFFGSGTQLSVL.

This clone came up once. V and J are TRBV28 and TRBJ2-1, with 10 bases aligning to TRBD1. This CDR3 spans 15 amino acids. Losses at the gene ends were 7 bases for V and 2 bases for J; bases not matched to a gene: 5. Looked up from germline, CDR1 is MDHEN and CDR2 is SYDVKM. The CDR3 bases are TGTGCCAGCATTTCCGGGACAGGGGCCTACAATGAGCAGTTCTTC. Translating it yields CASISGTGAYNEQFF.

The J gene is TRBJ2-7, the V gene TRBV19, with 8 positions matching TRBD2. This CDR3 is built from 15 residues. CDR1 is LNHDA, CDR2 SQIVND, per germline (reference sequence). V was pared by 4 bases and J by 2 bases, with 7 bases of the junction left unmatched. CDR3: CASSTVLAGPYEQYF. CDR3 nucleotides: TGTGCCAGTAGTACCGTCCTAGCGGGTCCCTACGAGCAGTACTTC.

The rearrangement joins TRBV18 to TRBJ1-1; 11 bases map to TRBD1. This CDR3 region has 14 residues. Germline V gene sequence: CDR1 KGHSH, CDR2 LQKENI. With 5 bases clipped from V and 7 bases from J, the junction kept 6 bases outside the gene matches. CDR3 DNA sequence: TGTGCCAGCTCAATGGACAGGGGGCCCGGTGAAGCTTTCTTT. Residues: CASSMDRGPGEAFF.

The rearrangement uses TRBV14 and TRBJ2-7; the match to TRBD1 covers 8 bases. The CDR3 has 16 amino acids. Germline values: CDR1 SGHDN, CDR2 FVKESK. V shed 4 bases, J shed 0 bases, and the junction held 8 bases outside the gene matches. CDR3 amino acids: CASSLDRTGRSYEQYF. The CDR3, as DNA: TGTGCCAGCAGCCTCGACCGGACAGGGCGCTCCTACGAGCAGTACTTC.

A few counts support this clone. The genes are TRBV7-9 and TRBJ1-4; 8 bases match TRBD1. CDR3 length: 15 amino acids. J gave up 7 bases and V 1 base, and 5 bases lay outside the gene matches. Germline V gene sequence: CDR1 SEHNR, CDR2 FQNEAQ (reference sequence). Here the CDR3 DNA reads TGTGCCAGCAGCTTAGAGGACAGGGAGGGTGAAAAACTGTTTTTT. It specifies CASSLEDREGEKLFF.

The chain carries TRBV6-1 and TRBJ2-4; 9 bases fit TRBD2. V was clipped by 7 bases and J by 5 bases; unmatched bases: 9. Germline loops: CDR1 MNHNS, CDR2 SASEGT. This CDR3 is 15 amino acids long. The CDR3 nucleotides are TGTGCCAGCAACGACCGGGCGGGAGGGGAAAACATTCAGTACTTC. This gives the protein CASNDRAGGENIQYF.